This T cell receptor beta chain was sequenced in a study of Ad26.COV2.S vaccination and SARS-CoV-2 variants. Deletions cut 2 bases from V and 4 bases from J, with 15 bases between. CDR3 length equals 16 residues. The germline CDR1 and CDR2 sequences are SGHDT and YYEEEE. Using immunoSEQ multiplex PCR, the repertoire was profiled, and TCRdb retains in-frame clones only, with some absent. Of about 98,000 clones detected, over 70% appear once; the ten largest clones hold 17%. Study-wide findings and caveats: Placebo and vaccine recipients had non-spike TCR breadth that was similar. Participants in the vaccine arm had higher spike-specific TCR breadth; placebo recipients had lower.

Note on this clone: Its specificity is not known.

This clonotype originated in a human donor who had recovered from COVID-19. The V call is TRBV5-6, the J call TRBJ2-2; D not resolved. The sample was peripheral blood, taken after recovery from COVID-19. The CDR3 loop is CASSFSSGFSTGELFF. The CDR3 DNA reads TGTGCCAGCAGCTTCAGTTCAGGATTTAGCACCGGGGAGCTGTTTTTT.